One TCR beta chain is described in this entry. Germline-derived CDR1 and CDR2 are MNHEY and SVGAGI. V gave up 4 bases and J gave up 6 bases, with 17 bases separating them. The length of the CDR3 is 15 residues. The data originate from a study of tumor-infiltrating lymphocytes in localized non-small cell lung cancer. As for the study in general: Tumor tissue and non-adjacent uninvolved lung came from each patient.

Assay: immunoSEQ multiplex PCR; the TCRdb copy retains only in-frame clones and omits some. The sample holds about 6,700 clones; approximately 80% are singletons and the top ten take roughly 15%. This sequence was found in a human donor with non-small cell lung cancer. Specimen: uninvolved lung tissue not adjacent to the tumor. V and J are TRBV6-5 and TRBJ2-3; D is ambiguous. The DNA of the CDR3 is TGTGCCAGCAGTTGGGTCCGTGGGGTCCGGGATACGCAGTATTTT. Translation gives CASSWVRGVRDTQYF.